This entry lists 19 T cell receptor beta chains sequenced from one sample in a study of T cell repertoires in MIS-A myocarditis. Sequenced by immunoSEQ multiplex PCR; TCRdb stores in-frame clones only, minus some. Here the sample spans fewer than 15,000 clones, 70% to 75% being singletons. Sequenced material: left ventricle heart tissue obtained at autopsy. The receptors come from a man aged 18 to 30 with fulminant myocarditis from multisystem inflammatory syndrome in adults (MIS-A) after COVID-19.

V is TRBV11-2 and J is TRBJ2-7; 8 bases match TRBD1. Per germline, CDR1 SGHAT and CDR2 FQNNGV. V gave up 0 bases and J gave up 3 bases; unmatched junction bases: 4. The CDR3 has 15 amino acids. The CDR3 coding sequence is TGTGCCAGCAGCTTAGAGGGACAGGCTATCTACGAGCAGTACTTC. Its protein product is CASSLEGQAIYEQYF.

The sample holds one count of this clone. The V gene is TRBV6-5, the J gene TRBJ1-1; 8 bases match TRBD1. This CDR3 is built from 14 residues. V gave up 4 bases and J gave up 6 bases; unmatched junction bases: 7. In germline, CDR1 is MNHEY, CDR2 SVGAGI. CDR3 in amino acids: CASSSQDRVSEAFF. In nucleotides, the CDR3 is TGTGCCAGCAGTTCCCAGGACAGGGTCTCTGAAGCTTTCTTT.

This sequence joins TRBV3-1 (or the pseudogene TRBV3-2) and TRBJ1-2; no definite D call. CDR3 length equals 15 residues. Per germline, CDR1 LGHDT and CDR2 YNNKEL (reference sequence). Between the trimmed V and J ends, which lost 4 bases and 3 bases, there was a span of 15 bases. The CDR3 reads CASSRFNIKDYGYTF. The DNA for the CDR3 is TGTGCCAGCAGCCGATTTAACATTAAGGACTATGGCTACACCTTC.

V gene TRBV5-6 combines with J gene TRBJ2-2; no reliable D call. CDR1 SGHDT and CDR2 YYEEEE come from the germline V gene. The CDR3 sequence is 15 residues long. The V and J ends lost 6 bases and 3 bases respectively, with 15 bases between them. The CDR3: CASTPPLPDTGELFF. As DNA, the CDR3 is TGTGCCAGCACCCCACCCCTCCCAGACACCGGGGAGCTGTTTTTT.

V usage is TRBV4-3 and J usage is TRBJ2-4, with TRBD2 matching 7 bases. V dropped 1 base and J dropped 6; count of bases not matched to a gene: 3. CDR3 length: 14 amino acids. CDR1 is LGHNA and CDR2 is YSLEER in the germline V gene. The CDR3 DNA reads as TGCGCCAGCAGCCAAGGGGGGGGTGGAAACATTCAGTACTTC. This gives the protein CASSQGGGGNIQYF.

This chain joins TRBV11-2 and TRBJ2-5; D not resolved. CDR1 is SGHAT and CDR2 is FQNNGV in the germline V gene. The CDR3 has 14 amino acids. V lost 4 bases to trimming and J lost 5 bases, with 14 bases between them. CDR3 coding DNA: TGTGCCAGCAGCTCCCGGGTGGGTCGGGAGACCCAGTACTTC. Its translation: CASSSRVGRETQYF.

The chain is built from TRBV3-1 (or the pseudogene TRBV3-2) and TRBJ1-2; 7 bases agree with TRBD1. CDR3 length equals 15 residues. Per germline, CDR1 LGHDT and CDR2 YNNKEL (reference sequence). V was clipped by 4 bases and J by 0 bases; unmatched bases: 5. The CDR3, as DNA: TGTGCCAGCAGCCCTCGGGACAGACCTAACTATGGCTACACCTTC. Its protein product is CASSPRDRPNYGYTF.

This sequence joins TRBV4-1 and TRBJ2-2, with TRBD1 matching over 10 bases. J was trimmed by 6 bases and V by 4 bases; bases with no gene match: 2. Germline V CDR1 and CDR2: MGHRA, YSYEKL. The CDR3 spans 14 residues. The CDR3 DNA sequence: TGCGCCAGCAGCCCGGGACAGGGGTCCGGGGAGCTGTTTTTT. Protein sequence: CASSPGQGSGELFF.

The rearrangement links TRBV5-6 to TRBJ2-2, with D hard to call. V lost 4 bases and J 6 bases, leaving 7 bases between the germline ends. The length of the CDR3 is 12 residues. CDR1 and CDR2 from the germline V gene are SGHDT and YYEEEE. The CDR3 loop is CASSRPAGELFF. CDR3 bases: TGTGCCAGCAGCCGCCCGGCCGGGGAGCTGTTTTTT.

The chain links TRBV5-4 to TRBJ1-1; D remains unclear. V was pared by 4 bases and J by 3 bases, with 7 bases between. The germline V gene encodes CDR1 SGHNT and CDR2 YYREEE (reference sequence). The CDR3 loop spans 12 amino acids. The CDR3 bases are TGTGCCAGCAGCGGTGATCACACTGAAGCTTTCTTT. Amino acids: CASSGDHTEAFF.

The chain employs TRBV10-1 and TRBJ2-1; 9 bases are shared with TRBD2. The germline gives CDR1 WNHNN, CDR2 SYGVQD (reference sequence). This CDR3 spans 15 amino acids. V was clipped by 3 bases and J by 6 bases; unmatched bases: 6. CDR3 nucleotide sequence: TGCGCCAGCAGTGATGGGACTAGCCGAACCAATGAGCAGTTCTTC. Its translation is CASSDGTSRTNEQFF.

This clone was recorded once. The chain carries TRBV19 and TRBJ2-2; D not resolved. V lost 3 bases and J 6 bases, leaving 5 bases between the germline ends. This CDR3 has 12 residues. Germline V gene data show CDR1 as LNHDA and CDR2 as SQIVND (reference sequence). In DNA form, the CDR3 reads TGTGCCAGTAGTATCCCCCCCGGGGAGCTGTTTTTT. Protein product: CASSIPPGELFF. Full variable domain (missing parts from reference TRBV19 and TRBJ2-2): DGGITQSPKYLFRKEGQNVTLSCEQNLNHDAMYWYRQDPGQGLRLIYYSQIVNDFQKGDIAEGYSVSREKKESFPLTVTSAQKNPTAFYLCASSIPPGELFFGEGSRLTVL.

The chain combines TRBV28 with TRBJ1-6, with 8 positions matching TRBD1. V was pared by 5 bases and J by 10 bases, with 16 bases of the junction left unmatched. Germline V lookup: CDR1 MDHEN, CDR2 SYDVKM. The CDR3 is made up of 17 amino acids. CDR3 amino acids: CASSPLRQGKTGSPLHF. Written as DNA, the CDR3 is TGTGCCAGCAGTCCCCTCCGACAGGGGAAGACAGGCTCACCCCTCCACTTT. The variable domain in full, with the rest retrieved from reference TRBV28 and TRBJ1-6, is DVKVTQSSRYLVKRTGEKVFLECVQDMDHENMFWYRQDPGLGLRLIYFSYDVKMKEKGDIPEGYSVSREKKERFSLILESASTNQTSMYLCASSPLRQGKTGSPLHFGNGTRLTVT.

The V call is TRBV19, the J call TRBJ1-2; D gene ambiguous. The germline V gene has CDR1 LNHDA and CDR2 SQIVND (reference sequence). V was trimmed by 10 bases and J by 4 bases, leaving 22 bases between them. The CDR3 has 15 amino acids. CDR3 sequence reads: CATQSRGGSIYGYTF. CDR3 in DNA: TGTGCCACCCAAAGTCGGGGAGGCAGCATCTATGGCTACACCTTC.

The rearrangement links TRBV5-1 to TRBJ2-1; 7 positions match TRBD1. Germline trimming cut 0 bases from V and 8 bases from J; bases unmatched to any gene: 11. This CDR3 is 16 amino acids long. Germline V CDR1 and CDR2: SGHRS, YFSETQ. The CDR3 loop reads CASSLARSGGSDEQFF. DNA for the CDR3: TGCGCCAGCAGCTTGGCTCGGTCAGGGGGTAGCGATGAGCAGTTCTTC.

The DNA of the CDR3 is TGTGCCACCAGTGATTTAGGGACAGGGTTAGAGACCCAGTACTTC. Its translation: CATSDLGTGLETQYF. The V and J genes are TRBV24-1 and TRBJ2-5, with TRBD1 matching over 9 bases. This CDR3 has 15 amino acids. The junction had 3 bases not matched to a gene; V was cut back by 1 base and J by 4 bases. Germline-derived CDR1 and CDR2 are KGHDR and SFDVKD.

This clone occurred a few times. V usage is TRBV19 and J usage is TRBJ1-1; unclear D gene. The germline CDR1 and CDR2 sequences are LNHDA and SQIVND (reference sequence). CDR3 size: 15 residues. Trimming stripped 4 bases from V and 4 bases from J, with 16 bases between. CDR3: CASSNPRGLITEAFF. The CDR3 DNA is TGTGCCAGTAGTAACCCACGAGGCCTAATCACTGAAGCTTTCTTT.

By its share, this clone is medium-sized. The chain employs TRBV27 and TRBJ1-5; 9 positions match TRBD1. Germline V gene lookup returns CDR1 MNHEY and CDR2 SMNVEV (reference sequence). Germline trimming cut 8 bases from V and 7 bases from J; bases unmatched to any gene: 3. CDR3 length equals 12 residues. The chain's CDR3 is CASGQGYQPQHF. The CDR3 DNA reads TGTGCCAGCGGACAGGGGTACCAGCCCCAGCATTTT.

The chain uses TRBV10-3 and TRBJ2-7; D is ambiguous. Trimming stripped 6 bases from V and 3 bases from J, with 12 bases between. Looked up from germline, CDR1 is ENHRY and CDR2 is SYGVKD. This CDR3 contains 13 residues. In nucleotides, the CDR3 is TGTGCCATCAGCAAAAACTCCGACTACGAGCAGTACTTC. Protein product: CAISKNSDYEQYF.